The rows below give T cell receptor beta chains drawn from one sample of a study of Tregs in tolerant kidney transplant recipients. This table comes from immunoSEQ multiplex PCR, and its TCRdb copy is limited to in-frame clones, with some not included. The sample consists of about 240,000 clones, around 82% of them appearing once. Material: CD4+ T cells from blood. These receptors all stem from a human donor in good health. Each CDR3 is given with its conserved first and last residue. Each record gives: D gene, V gene, J gene, clone size, CDR3 protein, CDR3 DNA. The D gene is left open where the match is weak. For some rows the clone size is stated as once, few or many, or as a class when expanded; others skip it.

NA	TRBV19	TRBJ1-5	NA	CASSIDPTGLRDQPQHF	TGTGCCAGTAGTATAGATCCTACAGGCCTACGCGATCAGCCCCAGCATTTT
TRBD2	TRBV19	TRBJ2-1	NA	CASSTAYRLAGAGVLNNEQFF	TGTGCCAGTAGTACGGCCTATAGACTAGCGGGAGCGGGAGTACTAAACAATGAGCAGTTCTTC
NA	TRBV7-9	TRBJ1-5	NA	CASSYEGLPVEPQHF	TGTGCCAGCAGCTACGAGGGACTTCCGGTGGAGCCCCAGCATTTT
TRBD1	TRBV9	TRBJ2-5	NA	CASSLGGSEETQYF	TGTGCCAGCAGCTTAGGGGGCTCCGAGGAGACCCAGTACTTC
TRBD1	TRBV29-1	TRBJ2-7	NA	CSARQGRAYEQYF	TGCAGCGCCAGACAGGGCAGAGCCTACGAGCAGTACTTC
NA	TRBV5-1	TRBJ1-2	NA	CASSLLGYGYTF	TGCGCCAGCAGCTTACTCGGATATGGCTACACCTTC
NA	TRBV30	TRBJ2-4	NA	CAWGLFVKNIQYF	TGTGCCTGGGGCTTGTTCGTCAAAAACATTCAGTACTTC
NA	TRBV6-5	TRBJ1-6	NA	CASSYGGTAPLHF	TGTGCCAGCAGTTATGGCGGAACAGCACCCCTCCACTTT
NA	TRBV30	TRBJ1-1	NA	CAWSVLRTKGTEAFF	TGTGCCTGGAGTGTACTGAGGACCAAGGGTACTGAAGCTTTCTTT
NA	TRBV6-6	TRBJ2-1	few	CASSARGSGTYNEQFF	TGTGCCAGCAGTGCCCGGGGTAGCGGAACCTACAATGAGCAGTTCTTC
NA	TRBV2	TRBJ2-7	NA	CASSLTPNSLGQYF	TGTGCCAGCAGTCTTACCCCAAACTCCCTTGGGCAGTACTTC
NA	TRBV2	TRBJ1-2	NA	CASKAGDYGYTF	TGTGCCAGCAAGGCAGGTGACTATGGCTACACCTTC
NA	TRBV2	TRBJ1-1	few	CASTSFLNTEAFF	TGTGCCAGCACGAGTTTCTTGAACACTGAAGCTTTCTTT
NA	TRBV7-8	TRBJ2-5	NA	CASSLGVYQETQYF	TGTGCCAGCAGCTTAGGCGTCTATCAAGAGACCCAGTACTTC
NA	TRBV9	TRBJ2-3	NA	CASSPSFGHTDTQYF	TGTGCCAGCAGCCCCTCATTCGGACACACAGATACGCAGTATTTT
NA	TRBV6-1	TRBJ2-7	NA	CASSYRYEQYF	TGTGCCAGCAGTTACCGGTACGAGCAGTACTTC
NA	TRBV19	TRBJ1-2	NA	CASLGHPDYGYTF	TGTGCCAGTCTAGGACACCCTGATTATGGCTACACCTTC